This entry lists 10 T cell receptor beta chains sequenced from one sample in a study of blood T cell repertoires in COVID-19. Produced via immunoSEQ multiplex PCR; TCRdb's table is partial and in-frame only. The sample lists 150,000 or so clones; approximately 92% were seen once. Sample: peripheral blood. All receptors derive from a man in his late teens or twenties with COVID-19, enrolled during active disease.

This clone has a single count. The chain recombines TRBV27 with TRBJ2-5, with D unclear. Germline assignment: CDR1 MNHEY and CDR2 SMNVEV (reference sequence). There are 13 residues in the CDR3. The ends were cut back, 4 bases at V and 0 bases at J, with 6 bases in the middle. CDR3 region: CASSSGYQETQYF. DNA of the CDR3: TGTGCCAGCAGTTCAGGATACCAAGAGACCCAGTACTTC.

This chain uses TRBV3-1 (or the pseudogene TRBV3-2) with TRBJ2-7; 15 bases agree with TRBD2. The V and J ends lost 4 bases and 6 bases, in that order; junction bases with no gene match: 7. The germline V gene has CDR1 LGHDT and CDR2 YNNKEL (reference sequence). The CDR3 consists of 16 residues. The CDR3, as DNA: TGTGCCAGCAGCCTAGGACTAGCGGGAGGGTGGGCCGAGCAGTACTTC. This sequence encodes CASSLGLAGGWAEQYF.

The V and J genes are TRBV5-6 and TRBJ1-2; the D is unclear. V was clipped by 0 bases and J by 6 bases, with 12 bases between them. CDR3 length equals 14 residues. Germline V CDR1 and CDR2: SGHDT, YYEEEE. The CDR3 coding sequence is TGTGCCAGCAGCTTGGTCGGCAGGTTTCATGGCTACACCTTC. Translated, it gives CASSLVGRFHGYTF.

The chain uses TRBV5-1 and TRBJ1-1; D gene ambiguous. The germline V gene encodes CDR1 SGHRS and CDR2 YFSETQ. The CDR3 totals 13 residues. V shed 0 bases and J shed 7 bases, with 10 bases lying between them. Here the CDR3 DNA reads TGCGCCAGCAGCTTGGAATGGGAGGGTGAAGCTTTCTTT. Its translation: CASSLEWEGEAFF.

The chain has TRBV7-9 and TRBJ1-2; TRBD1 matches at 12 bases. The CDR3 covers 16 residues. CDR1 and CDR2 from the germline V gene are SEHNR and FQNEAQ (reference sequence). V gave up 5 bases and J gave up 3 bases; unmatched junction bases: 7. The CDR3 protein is CASSPAGTGGDYGYTF. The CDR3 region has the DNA TGTGCCAGCAGCCCCGCCGGGACAGGGGGCGACTATGGCTACACCTTC.

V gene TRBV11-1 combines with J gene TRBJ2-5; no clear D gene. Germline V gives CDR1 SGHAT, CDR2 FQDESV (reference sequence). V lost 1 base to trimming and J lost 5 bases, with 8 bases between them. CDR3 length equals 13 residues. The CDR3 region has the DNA TGTGCCAGCAGCTTAGGACGCAGGGAGACCCAGTACTTC. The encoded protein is CASSLGRRETQYF.

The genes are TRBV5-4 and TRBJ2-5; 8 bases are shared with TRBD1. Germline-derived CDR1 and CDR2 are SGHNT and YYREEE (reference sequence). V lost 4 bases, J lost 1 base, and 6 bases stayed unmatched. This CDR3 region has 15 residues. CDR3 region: CASSSRTGTQETQYF. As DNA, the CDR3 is TGTGCCAGCAGCAGTCGGACAGGGACCCAAGAGACCCAGTACTTC.

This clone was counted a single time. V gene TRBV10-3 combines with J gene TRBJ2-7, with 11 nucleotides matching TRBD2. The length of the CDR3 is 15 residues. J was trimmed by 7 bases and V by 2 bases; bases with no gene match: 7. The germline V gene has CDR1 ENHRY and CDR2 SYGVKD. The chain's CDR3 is CAISEISGRVWEQYF. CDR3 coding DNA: TGTGCCATCAGTGAGATTAGCGGGAGGGTTTGGGAGCAGTACTTC.

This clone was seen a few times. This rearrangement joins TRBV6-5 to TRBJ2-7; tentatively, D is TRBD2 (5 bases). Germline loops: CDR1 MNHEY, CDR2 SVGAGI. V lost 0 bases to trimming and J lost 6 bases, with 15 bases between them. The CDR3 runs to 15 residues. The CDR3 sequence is CASSYSRDSLVEQYF. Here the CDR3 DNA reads TGTGCCAGCAGTTACTCCCGGGATTCTTTGGTCGAGCAGTACTTC.

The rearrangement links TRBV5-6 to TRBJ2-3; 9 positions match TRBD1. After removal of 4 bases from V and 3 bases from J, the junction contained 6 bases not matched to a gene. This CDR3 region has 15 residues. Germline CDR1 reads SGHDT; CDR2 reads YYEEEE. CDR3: CASSPTGGSTDTQYF. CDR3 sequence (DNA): TGTGCCAGCAGCCCCACAGGGGGCAGTACAGATACGCAGTATTTT.